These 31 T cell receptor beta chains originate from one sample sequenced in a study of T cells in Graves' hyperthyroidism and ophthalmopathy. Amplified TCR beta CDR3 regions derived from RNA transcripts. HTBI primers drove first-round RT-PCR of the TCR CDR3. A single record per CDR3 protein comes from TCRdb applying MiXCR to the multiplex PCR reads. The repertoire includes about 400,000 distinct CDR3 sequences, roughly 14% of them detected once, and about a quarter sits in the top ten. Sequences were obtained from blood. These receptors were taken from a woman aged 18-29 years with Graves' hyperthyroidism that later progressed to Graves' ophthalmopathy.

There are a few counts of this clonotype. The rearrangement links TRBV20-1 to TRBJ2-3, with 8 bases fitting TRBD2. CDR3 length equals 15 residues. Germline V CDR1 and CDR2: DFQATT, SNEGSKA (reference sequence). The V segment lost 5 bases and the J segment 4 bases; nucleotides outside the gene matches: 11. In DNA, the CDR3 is TGCAGTGCTCTCCGTTACGGGAGGGACCCAGATACGCAGTATTTT. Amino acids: CSALRYGRDPDTQYF.

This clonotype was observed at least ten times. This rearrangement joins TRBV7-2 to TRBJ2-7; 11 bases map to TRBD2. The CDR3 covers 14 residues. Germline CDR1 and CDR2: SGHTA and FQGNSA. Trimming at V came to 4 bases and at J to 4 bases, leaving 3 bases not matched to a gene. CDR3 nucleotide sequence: TGTGCCAGCAGCTCGGGACTAGCGGTATACGAGCAGTACTTC. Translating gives CASSSGLAVYEQYF.

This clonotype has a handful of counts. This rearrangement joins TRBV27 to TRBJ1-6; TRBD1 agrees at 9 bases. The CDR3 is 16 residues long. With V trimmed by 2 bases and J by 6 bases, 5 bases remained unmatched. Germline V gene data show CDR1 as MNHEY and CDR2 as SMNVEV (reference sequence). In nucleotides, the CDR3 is TGTGCCAGCAGTTTAGTGGGACAGGGCCGTAATTCACCCCTCCACTTT. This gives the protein CASSLVGQGRNSPLHF.

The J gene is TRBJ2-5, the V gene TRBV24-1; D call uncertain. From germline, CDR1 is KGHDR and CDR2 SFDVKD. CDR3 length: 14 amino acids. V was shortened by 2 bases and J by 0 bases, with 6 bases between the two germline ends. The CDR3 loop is CATSDWAHQETQYF. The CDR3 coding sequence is TGTGCCACCAGTGATTGGGCACACCAAGAGACCCAGTACTTC.

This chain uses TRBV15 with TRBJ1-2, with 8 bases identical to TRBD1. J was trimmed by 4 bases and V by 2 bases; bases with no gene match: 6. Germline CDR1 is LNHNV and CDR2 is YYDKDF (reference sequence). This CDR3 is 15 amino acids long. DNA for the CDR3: TGTGCCACCAGCAGAATCCCAGGGGGCGGCTATGGCTACACCTTC. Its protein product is CATSRIPGGGYGYTF.

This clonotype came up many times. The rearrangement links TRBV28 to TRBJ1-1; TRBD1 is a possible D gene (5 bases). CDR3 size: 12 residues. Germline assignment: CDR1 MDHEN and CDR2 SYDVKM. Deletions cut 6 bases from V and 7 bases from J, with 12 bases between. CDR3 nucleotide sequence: TGTGCCAGCAGATCGGGGGAGTTTGAAGCTTTCTTT. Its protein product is CASRSGEFEAFF. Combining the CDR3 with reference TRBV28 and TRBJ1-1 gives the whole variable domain DVKVTQSSRYLVKRTGEKVFLECVQDMDHENMFWYRQDPGLGLRLIYFSYDVKMKEKGDIPEGYSVSREKKERFSLILESASTNQTSMYLCASRSGEFEAFFGQGTRLTVV.

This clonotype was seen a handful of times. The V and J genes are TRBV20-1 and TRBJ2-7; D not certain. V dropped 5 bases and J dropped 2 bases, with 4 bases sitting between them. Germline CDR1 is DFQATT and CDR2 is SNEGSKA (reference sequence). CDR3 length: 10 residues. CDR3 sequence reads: CSAQTYEQYF. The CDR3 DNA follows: TGCAGTGCTCAGACCTACGAGCAGTACTTC.

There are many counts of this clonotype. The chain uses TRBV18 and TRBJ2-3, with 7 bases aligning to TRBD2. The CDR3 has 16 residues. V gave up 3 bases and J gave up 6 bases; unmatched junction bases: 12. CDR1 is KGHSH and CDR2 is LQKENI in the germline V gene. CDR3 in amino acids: CASSPSSAGAHDTQYF. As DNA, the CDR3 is TGTGCCAGCTCACCGTCGAGCGCGGGAGCACACGATACGCAGTATTTT.

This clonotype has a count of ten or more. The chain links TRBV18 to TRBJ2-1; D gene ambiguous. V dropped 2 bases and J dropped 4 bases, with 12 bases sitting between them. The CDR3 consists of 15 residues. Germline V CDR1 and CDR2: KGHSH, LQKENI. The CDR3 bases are TGTGCCAGCTCACCAGGACGGGTGGTTTACAATGAGCAGTTCTTC. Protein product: CASSPGRVVYNEQFF. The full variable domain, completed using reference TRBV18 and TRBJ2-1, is NAGVMQNPRHLVRRRGQEARLRCSPMKGHSHVYWYRQLPEEGLKFMVYLQKENIIDESGMPKERFSAEFPKEGPSILRIQQVVRGDSAAYFCASSPGRVVYNEQFFGPGTRLTVL.

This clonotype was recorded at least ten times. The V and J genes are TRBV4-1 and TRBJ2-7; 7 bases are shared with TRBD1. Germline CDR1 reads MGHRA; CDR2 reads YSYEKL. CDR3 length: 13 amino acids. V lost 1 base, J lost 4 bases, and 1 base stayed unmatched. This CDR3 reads CASSQVQGYEQYF. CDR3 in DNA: TGCGCCAGCAGCCAAGTACAGGGGTACGAGCAGTACTTC.

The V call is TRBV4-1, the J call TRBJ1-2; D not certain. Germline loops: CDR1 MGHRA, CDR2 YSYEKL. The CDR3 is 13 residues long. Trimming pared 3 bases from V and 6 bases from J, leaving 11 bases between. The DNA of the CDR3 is TGCGCCAGCAGCCACCTAGGGAGGGATGGCTACACCTTC. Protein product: CASSHLGRDGYTF.

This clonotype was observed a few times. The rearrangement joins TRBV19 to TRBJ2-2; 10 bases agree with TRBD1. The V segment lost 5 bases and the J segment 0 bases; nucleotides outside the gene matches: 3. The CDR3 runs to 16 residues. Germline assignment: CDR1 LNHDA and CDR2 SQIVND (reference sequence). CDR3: CASSLGQGTNTGELFF. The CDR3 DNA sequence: TGTGCCAGTAGTCTGGGACAGGGGACGAACACCGGGGAGCTGTTTTTT.

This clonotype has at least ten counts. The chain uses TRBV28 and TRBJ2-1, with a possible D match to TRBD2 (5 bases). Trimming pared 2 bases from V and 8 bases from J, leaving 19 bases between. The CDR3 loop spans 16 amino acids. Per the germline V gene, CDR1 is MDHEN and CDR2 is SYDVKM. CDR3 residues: CASSLRRRPFGDEQFF. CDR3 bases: TGTGCCAGCAGTTTAAGAAGGAGGCCCTTCGGAGATGAGCAGTTCTTC.

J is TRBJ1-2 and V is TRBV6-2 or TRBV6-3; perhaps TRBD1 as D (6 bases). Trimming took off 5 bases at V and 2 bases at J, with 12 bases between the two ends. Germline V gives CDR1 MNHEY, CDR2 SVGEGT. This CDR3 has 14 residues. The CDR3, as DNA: TGTGCCAGCAGTAATGGACAGTTAAACTATGGCTACACCTTC. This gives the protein CASSNGQLNYGYTF.

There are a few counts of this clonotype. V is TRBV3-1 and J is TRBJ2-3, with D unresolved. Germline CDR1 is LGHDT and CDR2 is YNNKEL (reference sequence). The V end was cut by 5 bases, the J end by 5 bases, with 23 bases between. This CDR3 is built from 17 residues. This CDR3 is CASSREGFSTHLDTQYF. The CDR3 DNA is TGTGCCAGCAGCAGAGAAGGATTTTCTACGCACTTAGATACGCAGTATTTT.

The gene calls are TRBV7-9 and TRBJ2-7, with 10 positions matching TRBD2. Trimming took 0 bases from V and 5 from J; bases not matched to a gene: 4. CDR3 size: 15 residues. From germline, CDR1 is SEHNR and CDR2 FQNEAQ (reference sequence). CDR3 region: CASSLALAGANEQYF. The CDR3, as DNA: TGTGCCAGCAGCTTAGCTCTAGCGGGAGCCAACGAGCAGTACTTC.

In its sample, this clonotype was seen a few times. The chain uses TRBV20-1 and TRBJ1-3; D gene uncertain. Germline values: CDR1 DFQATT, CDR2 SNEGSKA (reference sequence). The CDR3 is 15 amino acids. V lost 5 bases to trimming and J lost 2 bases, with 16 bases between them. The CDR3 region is CSAYPPEGAGNTIYF. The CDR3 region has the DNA TGCAGTGCTTATCCCCCGGAGGGAGCTGGAAACACCATATATTTT.

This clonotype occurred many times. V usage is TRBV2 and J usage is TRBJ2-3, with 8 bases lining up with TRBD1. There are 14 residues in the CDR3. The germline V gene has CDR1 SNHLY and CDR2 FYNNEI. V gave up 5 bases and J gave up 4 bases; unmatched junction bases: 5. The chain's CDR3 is CASSYGQGADTQYF. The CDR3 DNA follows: TGTGCCAGCAGTTATGGACAGGGAGCAGATACGCAGTATTTT. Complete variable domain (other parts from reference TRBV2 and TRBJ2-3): EPEVTQTPSHQVTQMGQEVILRCVPISNHLYFYWYRQILGQKVEFLVSFYNNEISEKSEIFDDQFSVERPDGSNFTLKIRSTKLEDSAMYFCASSYGQGADTQYFGPGTRLTVL.

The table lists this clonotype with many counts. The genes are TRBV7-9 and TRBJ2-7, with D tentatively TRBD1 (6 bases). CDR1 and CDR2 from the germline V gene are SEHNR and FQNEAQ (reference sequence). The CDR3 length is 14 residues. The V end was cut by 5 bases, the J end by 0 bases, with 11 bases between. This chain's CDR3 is CASSPRGNSYEQYF. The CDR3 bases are TGTGCCAGCAGCCCGAGGGGGAACTCCTACGAGCAGTACTTC.

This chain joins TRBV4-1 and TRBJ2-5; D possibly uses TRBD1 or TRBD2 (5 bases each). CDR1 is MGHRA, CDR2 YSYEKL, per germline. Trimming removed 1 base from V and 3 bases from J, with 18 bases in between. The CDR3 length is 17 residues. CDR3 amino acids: CASSQADMVSGKETQYF. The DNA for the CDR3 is TGCGCCAGCAGCCAAGCGGACATGGTTTCGGGGAAAGAGACCCAGTACTTC.

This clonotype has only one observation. As DNA, the CDR3 is TGTGCCAGCAGCAAACAGGGCTCCTATAATTCACCCCTCCACTTT. Translated: CASSKQGSYNSPLHF. The rearrangement joins TRBV7-2 to TRBJ1-6; maybe TRBD1 (6 bases). This CDR3 spans 15 amino acids. Germline V gives CDR1 SGHTA, CDR2 FQGNSA. The germline V and J ends were trimmed by 5 bases and 0 bases, with 8 bases remaining between them.

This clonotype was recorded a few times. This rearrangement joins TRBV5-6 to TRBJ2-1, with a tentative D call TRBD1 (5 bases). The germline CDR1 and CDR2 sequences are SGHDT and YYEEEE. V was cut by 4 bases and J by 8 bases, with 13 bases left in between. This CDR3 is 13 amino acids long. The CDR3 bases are TGTGCCAGCAGCGGGGCCTTCACGGATGAGCAGTTCTTC. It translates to CASSGAFTDEQFF. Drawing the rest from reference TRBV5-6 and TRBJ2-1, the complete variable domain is DAGVTQSPTHLIKTRGQQVTLRCSPKSGHDTVSWYQQALGQGPQFIFQYYEEEERQRGNFPDRFSGHQFPNYSSELNVNALLLGDSALYLCASSGAFTDEQFFGPGTRLTVL.

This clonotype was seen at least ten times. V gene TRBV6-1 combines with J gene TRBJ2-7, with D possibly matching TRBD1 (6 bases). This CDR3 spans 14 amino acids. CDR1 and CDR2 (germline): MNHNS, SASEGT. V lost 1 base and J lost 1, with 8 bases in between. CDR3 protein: CASSEDRASYEQYF. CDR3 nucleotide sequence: TGTGCCAGCAGTGAAGACAGGGCTTCCTACGAGCAGTACTTC.

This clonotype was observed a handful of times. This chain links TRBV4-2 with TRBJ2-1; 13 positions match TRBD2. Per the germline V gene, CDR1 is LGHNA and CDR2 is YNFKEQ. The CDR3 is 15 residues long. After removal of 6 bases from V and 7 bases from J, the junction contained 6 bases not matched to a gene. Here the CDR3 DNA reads TGTGCCAGCAGTCGACTAGCGGGAGGCACGAATGAGCAGTTCTTC. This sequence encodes CASSRLAGGTNEQFF.

The CDR3 DNA reads TGTGCCAGCAGCTTAGATGGGGGTTCACCCCTCCACTTT. This gives the protein CASSLDGGSPLHF. This chain joins TRBV11-2 and TRBJ1-6; weak D call: TRBD1 (5 bases). CDR3 size: 13 residues. Trimming removed 0 bases from V and 9 bases from J, with 6 bases in between. Per germline, CDR1 SGHAT and CDR2 FQNNGV. The full variable domain, rest sourced from reference TRBV11-2 and TRBJ1-6, is EAGVAQSPRYKIIEKRQSVAFWCNPISGHATLYWYQQILGQGPKLLIQFQNNGVVDDSQLPKDRFSAERLKGVDSTLKIQPAKLEDSAVYLCASSLDGGSPLHFGNGTRLTVT.

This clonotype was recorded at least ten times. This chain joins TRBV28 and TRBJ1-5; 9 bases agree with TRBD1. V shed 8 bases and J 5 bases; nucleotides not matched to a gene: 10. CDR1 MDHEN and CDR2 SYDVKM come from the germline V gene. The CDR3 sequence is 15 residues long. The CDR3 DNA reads TGTGCCAGCGACGGAAGGACAGGGGTCCATCAGCCCCAGCATTTT. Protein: CASDGRTGVHQPQHF.

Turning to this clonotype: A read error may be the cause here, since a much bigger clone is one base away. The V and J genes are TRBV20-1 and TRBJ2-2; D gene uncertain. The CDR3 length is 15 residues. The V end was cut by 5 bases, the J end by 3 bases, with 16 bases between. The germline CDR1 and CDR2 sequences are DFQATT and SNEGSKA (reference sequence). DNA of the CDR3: TGCAGTGCTCCCTCCGGCGAGCCCGACACCGGGGAGCTGTTTTTT. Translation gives CSAPSGEPDTGELFF.

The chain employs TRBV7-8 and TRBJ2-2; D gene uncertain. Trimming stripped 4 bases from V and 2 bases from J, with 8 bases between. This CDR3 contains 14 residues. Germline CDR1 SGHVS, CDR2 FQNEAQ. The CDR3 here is CASSSLRNTGELFF. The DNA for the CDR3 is TGTGCCAGCAGCTCGCTTCGTAACACCGGGGAGCTGTTTTTT.

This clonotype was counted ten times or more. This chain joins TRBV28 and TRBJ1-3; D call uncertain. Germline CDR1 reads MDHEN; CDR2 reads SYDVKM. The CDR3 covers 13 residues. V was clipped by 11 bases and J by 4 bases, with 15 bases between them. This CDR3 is CAHGLVGGNTIYF. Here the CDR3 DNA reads TGTGCCCACGGTCTGGTGGGGGGAAACACCATATATTTT.

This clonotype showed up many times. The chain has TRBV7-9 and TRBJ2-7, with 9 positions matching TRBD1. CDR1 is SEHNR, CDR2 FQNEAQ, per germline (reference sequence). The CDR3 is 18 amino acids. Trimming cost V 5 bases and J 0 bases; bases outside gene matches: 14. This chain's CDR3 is CASSRDRARFLSSYEQYF. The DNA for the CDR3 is TGTGCCAGCAGCCGGGACAGGGCCAGATTCCTGAGCTCCTACGAGCAGTACTTC.

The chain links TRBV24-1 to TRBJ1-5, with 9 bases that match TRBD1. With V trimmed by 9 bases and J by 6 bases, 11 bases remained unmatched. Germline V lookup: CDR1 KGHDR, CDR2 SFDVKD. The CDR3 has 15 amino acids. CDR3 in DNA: TGTGCCACCGGCCCGGGACAGGGATCAGGTCAGCCCCAGCATTTT. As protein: CATGPGQGSGQPQHF.